This record covers a single T cell receptor beta chain. The sample belongs to a study of blood T cell repertoires in COVID-19. The wider study: The cDNA or gDNA used as material had been derived from T cells, B-cell-depleted T cells, or PBMCs.

Authors' methods: Estimation of nucleated cell counts relied on the amplification of reference gene primers. Sequencing used immunoSEQ multiplex PCR; TCRdb keeps in-frame clones, though not all of them. V and J calls and clone size follow that table, whereas D and trimming were derived from the DNA. This sample has approximately 300,000 clones; about 89% occur once, and the top ten carry approximately 0.84%. Germline loops: CDR1 LNHDA, CDR2 SQIVND (reference sequence). The CDR3 sequence is 14 residues long. Losses at the gene ends were 4 bases for V and 8 bases for J; bases not matched to a gene: 8. The genes are TRBV19 and TRBJ1-3; 7 bases match TRBD1. This clonotype was obtained from a man aged 25-40 years with acute or convalescent COVID-19. Sequences were obtained from peripheral blood. CDR3 in amino acids: CASSNRGIRDTIYF. The CDR3 DNA is TGTGCCAGTAGTAACAGGGGTATCAGGGACACCATATATTTT.